What follows are 22 T cell receptor beta chains derived from one specimen sequenced in a study of blood T cell repertoires in COVID-19. Method: immunoSEQ multiplex PCR; TCRdb's copy keeps in-frame clones and lacks some. Counted here are roughly 360,000 clones, 87% occurring once; the ten biggest clones make up roughly 1.4%. The specimen was PBMCs or T cells enriched from blood (not recorded which). The receptor source for this set is a man aged 25 to 40 who had recovered from COVID-19.

This clone was detected only a few times. J is TRBJ1-4 and V is TRBV19; 10 positions match TRBD1. Germline V gives CDR1 LNHDA, CDR2 SQIVND (reference sequence). This CDR3 contains 12 residues. Germline trimming cut 8 bases from V and 13 bases from J; bases unmatched to any gene: 7. The CDR3 region has the DNA TGTGCCAGTTCGGGACAGGGGCTCTTACTGTTTTTT. It yields the protein CASSGQGLLLFF.

This clone has a handful of counts. J is TRBJ2-7 and V is TRBV7-2, with a possible D match to TRBD1 (7 bases). Trimming took 5 bases from V and 2 from J, leaving 16 bases between them. From germline, CDR1 is SGHTA and CDR2 FQGNSA. The CDR3 is made up of 15 amino acids. The CDR3 region has the DNA TGTGCCAGCAGCCGGAGGGTTGACAGGGCCTACGAGCAGTACTTC. Protein sequence: CASSRRVDRAYEQYF.

This clone was picked up a small number of times. The genes are TRBV4-3 and TRBJ2-1, with a weak D call TRBD2 (5 bases). CDR1 and CDR2 (germline): LGHNA, YSLEER. The CDR3 runs 16 residues. V was pared by 2 bases and J by 1 base, with 12 bases between. This CDR3 reads CASSQNGERSYNEQFF. In DNA, the CDR3 is TGCGCCAGCAGCCAAAACGGGGAGCGTTCCTACAATGAGCAGTTCTTC.

V usage is TRBV30 and J usage is TRBJ1-1; no clear D. Per germline, CDR1 GTSNPN and CDR2 SVGIG (reference sequence). The CDR3 has 13 amino acids. With 0 bases removed from V and 0 bases from J, the gap between germline ends came to 5 bases. In nucleotides, the CDR3 is TGTGCCTGGAGTGTTTTATTGAACACTGAAGCTTTCTTT. Translated: CAWSVLLNTEAFF.

The chain carries TRBV6-5 and TRBJ1-5; 7 nucleotides align to TRBD1. CDR1 and CDR2 (germline): MNHEY, SVGAGI. The V and J ends lost 5 bases and 3 bases, in that order; junction bases with no gene match: 7. The CDR3 sequence is 15 residues long. The CDR3 loop reads CASSPGQLNNQPQHF. In nucleotides, the CDR3 is TGTGCCAGCAGTCCGGGACAGTTGAACAATCAGCCCCAGCATTTT.

The chain's CDR3 is CAINANSLPNYGYTF. In DNA form, the CDR3 reads TGTGCCATCAACGCTAACAGCCTACCTAACTATGGCTACACCTTC. The V gene is TRBV10-3, the J gene TRBJ1-2, with unresolved D. CDR1 ENHRY and CDR2 SYGVKD come from the germline V gene. The V end lost 7 bases, the J end lost 0 bases, and 15 bases lay between the germline ends. This CDR3 region has 15 residues.

The V call is TRBV5-1, the J call TRBJ1-2; D unclear. The CDR3 is 12 residues long. V lost 4 bases and J 6 bases, leaving 10 bases between the germline ends. Germline V gene lookup returns CDR1 SGHRS and CDR2 YFSETQ. In DNA form, the CDR3 reads TGCGCCAGCAGCCACGAGGGAAATGGCTACACCTTC. This codes for CASSHEGNGYTF.

This clone was recorded only once. The V and J genes are TRBV4-2 and TRBJ2-4; a weak D match, TRBD1 (5 bases). Germline assignment: CDR1 LGHNA and CDR2 YNFKEQ. CDR3 length: 19 residues. Trimming took off 0 bases at V and 0 bases at J, with 18 bases between the two ends. In DNA form, the CDR3 reads TGTGCCAGCAGCCAAGACAAGGGGCGGTTGGCCGTAGCCAAAAACATTCAGTACTTC. This translates into CASSQDKGRLAVAKNIQYF.

The CDR3 DNA sequence: TGTGCCAGCAGCCAAGAAACGGGACAGGTGACTGAAGCTTTCTTT. This sequence encodes CASSQETGQVTEAFF. The chain employs TRBV4-2 and TRBJ1-1, with TRBD1 matching 8 bases. The CDR3 has 15 residues. Germline assignment: CDR1 LGHNA and CDR2 YNFKEQ. V was clipped by 0 bases and J by 5 bases; unmatched bases: 5.

The chain uses TRBV7-2 and TRBJ2-5; no clear D. The CDR3 extends over 15 amino acids. The V gene's germline CDR1 is SGHTA and CDR2 FQGNSA. V lost 5 bases, J lost 3 bases, and 16 bases lay in between. The CDR3 DNA sequence: TGTGCCAGCAGCGCCTCTTGGGCTGGCAAAGAGACCCAGTACTTC. Translated, it gives CASSASWAGKETQYF.

There are a few counts of this clone. The chain employs TRBV14 and TRBJ1-6; D is perhaps TRBD1 (6 bases). The V end lost 3 bases, the J end lost 8 bases, and 14 bases lay between the germline ends. Germline assignment: CDR1 SGHDN and CDR2 FVKESK. The CDR3 totals 15 residues. CDR3 DNA sequence: TGTGCCAGCAGCCACCGAACAGGGTCAGATTCACCCCTCCACTTT. Its translation is CASSHRTGSDSPLHF.

The chain recombines TRBV7-2 with TRBJ2-7; possible D gene TRBD1, 5 bases. Trimming took 5 bases from V and 5 from J, leaving 19 bases between them. The V gene's germline CDR1 is SGHTA and CDR2 FQGNSA. The CDR3 runs 15 residues. DNA for the CDR3: TGTGCCAGCAGCGCTAGGACATTCGAGAGGAACGAGCAGTACTTC. Protein product: CASSARTFERNEQYF. Looking up the rest from reference TRBV7-2 and TRBJ2-7 gives the full variable domain: GAGVSQSPSNKVTEKGKDVELRCDPISGHTALYWYRQSLGQGLEFLIYFQGNSAPDKSGLPSDRFSAERTGGSVSTLTIQRTQQEDSAVYLCASSARTFERNEQYFGPGTRLTVT.

The chain links TRBV4-1 to TRBJ1-5, with 10 bases identical to TRBD1. The CDR3 consists of 16 residues. V lost 0 bases and J lost 4; bases outside the gene matches: 3. Germline lookup yields CDR1 MGHRA and CDR2 YSYEKL. CDR3 in DNA: TGCGCCAGCAGCCAAGATCCGGGACAGGGGAATCAGCCCCAGCATTTT. It codes for CASSQDPGQGNQPQHF.

The chain combines TRBV3-1 (or the pseudogene TRBV3-2) with TRBJ2-4, with TRBD1 matching over 8 bases. Trimming cost V 4 bases and J 7 bases; bases outside gene matches: 9. The CDR3 extends over 15 amino acids. Germline V gene sequence: CDR1 LGHDT, CDR2 YNNKEL (reference sequence). In DNA, the CDR3 is TGTGCCAGCAGCCGAACCGGACAGGGCCGGAACATTCAGTACTTC. Translated, it gives CASSRTGQGRNIQYF.

The chain links TRBV6-5 to TRBJ2-5; TRBD1 aligns across 8 bases. With V trimmed by 0 bases and J by 4 bases, 4 bases remained unmatched. The CDR3 length is 15 residues. CDR1 and CDR2 (germline): MNHEY, SVGAGI. The CDR3: CASSYSSTGGETQYF. The CDR3 DNA is TGTGCCAGCAGTTACTCGTCAACAGGGGGAGAGACCCAGTACTTC.

The chain employs TRBV7-2 and TRBJ1-2; D gene uncertain. The CDR3 sequence is 13 residues long. Germline lookup yields CDR1 SGHTA and CDR2 FQGNSA. V was trimmed by 7 bases and J by 4 bases, leaving 13 bases between them. The CDR3 sequence: CASTGGSAYGYTF. The CDR3 bases are TGTGCCAGCACAGGAGGGTCGGCCTATGGCTACACCTTC.

The genes are TRBV30 and TRBJ1-5; TRBD1 matches 8 bases. Germline CDR1 reads GTSNPN; CDR2 reads SVGIG (reference sequence). V shed 4 bases and J 7 bases; nucleotides not matched to a gene: 6. The CDR3 totals 13 residues. This CDR3 is CAWNLQGAQPQHF. The CDR3 DNA reads as TGTGCCTGGAACCTGCAGGGGGCCCAGCCCCAGCATTTT.

The V and J genes are TRBV6-5 and TRBJ1-6; no clear D. Trimming stripped 11 bases from V and 6 bases from J, with 14 bases between. Germline V CDR1 and CDR2: MNHEY, SVGAGI. The CDR3 has 13 amino acids. This chain's CDR3 is CAGRQVLNSPLHF. In DNA form, the CDR3 reads TGTGCCGGTCGGCAGGTCCTTAATTCACCCCTCCACTTT.

The V gene is TRBV19, the J gene TRBJ2-6, with a weak D call TRBD2 (5 bases). V was trimmed by 5 bases and J by 9 bases, leaving 20 bases between them. The CDR3 has 16 residues. The germline gives CDR1 LNHDA, CDR2 SQIVND (reference sequence). CDR3 nucleotides: TGTGCCAGTAGTCGAGGACTGCTAAACCTCGGCAACGTCCTGACTTTC. Translating it yields CASSRGLLNLGNVLTF. The whole variable domain, filled in from reference TRBV19 and TRBJ2-6, reads DGGITQSPKYLFRKEGQNVTLSCEQNLNHDAMYWYRQDPGQGLRLIYYSQIVNDFQKGDIAEGYSVSREKKESFPLTVTSAQKNPTAFYLCASSRGLLNLGNVLTFGAGSRLTVL.

In its sample, this clone was seen once. The rearrangement links TRBV18 to TRBJ1-1, with D tentatively TRBD1 (6 bases). Trimming removed 1 base at V and 2 bases at J, with 11 bases between. The CDR3 totals 15 residues. Looked up from germline, CDR1 is KGHSH and CDR2 is LQKENI. DNA for the CDR3: TGTGCCAGCTCACCACGATCACAGGGAAACACTGAAGCTTTCTTT. Translating it yields CASSPRSQGNTEAFF.

The rearrangement joins TRBV7-2 to TRBJ2-3; 11 positions match TRBD2. Germline lookup yields CDR1 SGHTA and CDR2 FQGNSA. The CDR3 sequence is 17 residues long. Trimming took 4 bases from V and 5 from J; bases not matched to a gene: 11. CDR3 residues: CASSSFLAGGEGDTQYF. The CDR3 bases are TGTGCCAGCAGCTCTTTCCTAGCGGGGGGAGAAGGAGATACGCAGTATTTT.

The genes are TRBV9 and TRBJ1-1; tentative D call: TRBD1 (5 bases). V lost 4 bases and J lost 0, with 16 bases in between. The CDR3 runs 16 residues. In germline, CDR1 is SGDLS, CDR2 YYNGEE. The DNA of the CDR3 is TGTGCCAGCAGCACGCGAGGAGGGGCGTTGAACACTGAAGCTTTCTTT. Residues: CASSTRGGALNTEAFF.